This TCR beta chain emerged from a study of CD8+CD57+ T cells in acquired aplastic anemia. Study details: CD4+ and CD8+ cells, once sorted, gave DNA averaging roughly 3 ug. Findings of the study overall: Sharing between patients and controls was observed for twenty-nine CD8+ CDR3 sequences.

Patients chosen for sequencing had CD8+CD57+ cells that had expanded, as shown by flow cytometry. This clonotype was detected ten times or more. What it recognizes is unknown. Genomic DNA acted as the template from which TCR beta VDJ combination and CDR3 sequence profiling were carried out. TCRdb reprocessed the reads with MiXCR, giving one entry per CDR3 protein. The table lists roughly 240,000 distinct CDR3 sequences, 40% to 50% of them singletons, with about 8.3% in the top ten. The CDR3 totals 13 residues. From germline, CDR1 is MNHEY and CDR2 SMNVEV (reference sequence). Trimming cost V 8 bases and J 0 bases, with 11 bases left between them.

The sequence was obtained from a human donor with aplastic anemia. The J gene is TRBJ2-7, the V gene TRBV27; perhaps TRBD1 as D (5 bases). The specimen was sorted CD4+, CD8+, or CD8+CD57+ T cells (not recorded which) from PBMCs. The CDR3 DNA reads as TGTGCCAGCTCCGGTGGACACTCCTACGAGCAGTACTTC. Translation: CASSGGHSYEQYF.